The 29 T cell receptor beta chains below were found in one sample sequenced in a study of blood T cells in healthy people across ages. Together with a sample-barcoded 5' primer, a J-beta primer mix was included in a second PCR lasting about 6 to 11 cycles. MiXCR was run by TCRdb on the 5' RACE reads, yielding one entry per CDR3 protein. Counted here are some 1,500,000 distinct CDR3 sequences, about 42% occurring once; the ten biggest clones make up about 4%. The sample comprised blood. The receptors derive from a woman younger than 35 in good health.

The chain links TRBV7-9 to TRBJ2-1; D could derive from TRBD1 or TRBD2 (5 bases each). Trimming took off 3 bases at V and 2 bases at J, with 17 bases between the two ends. Germline CDR1 SEHNR, CDR2 FQNEAQ (reference sequence). The CDR3 is 17 amino acids. Written as DNA, the CDR3 is TGTGCCAGCAGCTTGCTTCTTCGGCAGGGACCCTACAATGAGCAGTTCTTC. Translating it yields CASSLLLRQGPYNEQFF.

This clonotype has a handful of counts. The chain recombines TRBV4-3 with TRBJ2-3; 15 nucleotides align to TRBD2. CDR1 is LGHNA and CDR2 is YSLEER in the germline V gene. Germline trimming cut 1 base from V and 4 bases from J; bases unmatched to any gene: 6. This CDR3 is built from 18 residues. CDR3 DNA: TGCGCCAGCAGCCAAGGGACTAGCGGGGGGGCGGTCCCAGATACGCAGTATTTT. Encoded protein: CASSQGTSGGAVPDTQYF.

This clonotype was counted only a few times. This sequence joins TRBV27 and TRBJ1-2, with a tentative D call TRBD1 (5 bases). V lost 8 bases, J lost 0 bases, and 16 bases lay in between. The CDR3 is made up of 15 amino acids. CDR1 is MNHEY, CDR2 SMNVEV, per germline (reference sequence). The CDR3 spells CASRTRVASNYGYTF. The CDR3 DNA is TGTGCCAGCCGGACACGGGTCGCTTCTAACTATGGCTACACCTTC.

The chain has TRBV6-2 or TRBV6-3 and TRBJ1-5; D unresolved. Trimming cost V 7 bases and J 2 bases, with 6 bases left between them. This CDR3 spans 12 amino acids. In germline, CDR1 is MNHEY, CDR2 SVGEGT. CDR3 residues: CASKAGNQPQHF. As DNA, the CDR3 is TGTGCCAGCAAGGCCGGCAATCAGCCCCAGCATTTT.

The table lists this clonotype with many counts. V and J are TRBV29-1 and TRBJ1-2; D uncertain. This CDR3 spans 11 amino acids. The germline V gene has CDR1 SQVTM and CDR2 ANQGSEA. Between the trimmed V and J ends, which lost 7 bases and 1 base, there was a span of 7 bases. CDR3 DNA sequence: TGCAGCGGTGCAGATAACTATGGCTACACCTTC. Translating it yields CSGADNYGYTF.

This clonotype was picked up many times. V gene TRBV14 combines with J gene TRBJ2-7; no clear D. This CDR3 spans 14 amino acids. The germline V gene has CDR1 SGHDN and CDR2 FVKESK. Deletions cut 0 bases from V and 2 bases from J, with 8 bases between. The CDR3 sequence: CASSQDNQAYEQYF. The CDR3 DNA follows: TGTGCCAGCAGCCAAGATAACCAAGCCTACGAGCAGTACTTC.

This chain joins TRBV4-1 and TRBJ1-5; 10 bases match TRBD1. V lost 1 base and J lost 4; bases outside the gene matches: 16. Germline CDR1 MGHRA, CDR2 YSYEKL. The CDR3 totals 20 residues. DNA of the CDR3: TGCGCCAGCAGCCAAGCCCCCCGTGGGTCGACAGGGGGCTCGAATCAGCCCCAGCATTTT. Its protein product is CASSQAPRGSTGGSNQPQHF.

V is TRBV20-1 and J is TRBJ2-3; 10 bases match TRBD2. CDR3 length: 18 residues. CDR1 and CDR2 from the germline V gene are DFQATT and SNEGSKA (reference sequence). Trimming removed 2 bases from V and 0 bases from J; junction bases left unmatched: 11. CDR3 nucleotides: TGCAGTGCTAGACCTGACCCTCTAGCGGGAGTTAGCACAGATACGCAGTATTTT. Its protein is CSARPDPLAGVSTDTQYF.

This chain links TRBV12-3 or TRBV12-4 with TRBJ1-3; D is unclear. V was trimmed by 3 bases and J by 0 bases, leaving 9 bases between them. CDR3 size: 15 residues. The CDR3: CASSFGLGSGNTIYF. CDR3 nucleotide sequence: TGTGCCAGCAGTTTCGGACTGGGCTCTGGAAACACCATATATTTT.

The chain recombines TRBV6-1 with TRBJ1-3, with D hard to call. Germline CDR1 and CDR2: MNHNS and SASEGT. The V end lost 5 bases, the J end lost 4 bases, and 12 bases lay between the germline ends. CDR3 length: 14 residues. DNA of the CDR3: TGTGCCAGCAGTCCGAAGTATACGGGAAACACCATATATTTT. Translating it yields CASSPKYTGNTIYF.

V and J are TRBV29-1 and TRBJ2-7; D is undetermined. This CDR3 is built from 13 residues. The germline CDR1 and CDR2 sequences are SQVTM and ANQGSEA. V lost 0 bases and J lost 7, with 13 bases in between. For the CDR3, the DNA is TGCAGCGTTGAAGACCTAAAATACAATGAGCAGTACTTC. The encoded protein is CSVEDLKYNEQYF.

V gene TRBV6-2 or TRBV6-3 combines with J gene TRBJ2-1; D perhaps matches TRBD1 (6 bases). Germline CDR1 and CDR2: MNHEY and SVGEGT. V lost 5 bases, J lost 7 bases, and 18 bases lay in between. The CDR3 extends over 15 amino acids. In DNA form, the CDR3 reads TGTGCCAGCAGTAACGCGAACAGGGTAAGGAATGAGCAGTTCTTC. Amino acid sequence: CASSNANRVRNEQFF.

V is TRBV9 and J is TRBJ2-1, with 7 nucleotides matching TRBD2. The CDR3 loop spans 14 amino acids. V was clipped by 4 bases and J by 9 bases; unmatched bases: 10. The V gene's germline CDR1 is SGDLS and CDR2 YYNGEE. The CDR3 reads CASSLGLVGGEQFF. The CDR3 DNA follows: TGTGCCAGCAGCCTTGGACTAGTGGGAGGTGAGCAGTTCTTC.

The chain couples TRBV6-6 to TRBJ2-4; the D gene is possibly TRBD1 (6 bases). The V end was cut by 2 bases, the J end by 2 bases, with 13 bases between. There are 16 residues in the CDR3. Per the germline V gene, CDR1 is MNHNY and CDR2 is SVGAGI (reference sequence). The CDR3 DNA reads TGTGCCAGCAGTTACGGGTGGGACAATCCCAAAAACATTCAGTACTTC. As protein: CASSYGWDNPKNIQYF.

The count of this clonotype is one. The CDR3 protein is CAWGSSYNEQFF. CDR3 nucleotides: TGTGCGTGGGGAAGCTCCTACAATGAGCAGTTCTTC. The chain links TRBV28 to TRBJ2-1; D ambiguous. CDR1 MDHEN and CDR2 SYDVKM come from the germline V gene. CDR3 length equals 12 residues.

This clonotype has only a few counts. V is TRBV4-3 and J is TRBJ1-6; TRBD1 agrees at 8 bases. Per germline, CDR1 LGHNA and CDR2 YSLEER. Trimming removed 1 base from V and 3 bases from J; junction bases left unmatched: 14. This CDR3 has 20 amino acids. The CDR3 spells CASSQGSGTGSTIYNSPLHF. As DNA, the CDR3 is TGCGCCAGCAGCCAAGGGTCCGGGACAGGCAGCACTATCTATAATTCACCCCTCCACTTT.

This chain uses TRBV7-2 with TRBJ2-7; 12 bases fit TRBD2. The J call is uncertain, as TRBJ2-4 better fits the DNA end. The V gene's germline CDR1 is SGHTA and CDR2 FQGNSA. The CDR3 runs to 16 residues. CDR3: CASRAGTSGWRDIQYF. The CDR3 DNA follows: TGTGCCAGCAGGGCAGGGACTAGCGGGTGGAGGGACATTCAGTACTTC.

This clonotype was found a few times. The rearrangement uses TRBV12-3 or TRBV12-4 and TRBJ1-1; D uncertain. V dropped 1 base and J dropped 2 bases, with 14 bases sitting between them. The CDR3 spans 16 residues. In nucleotides, the CDR3 is TGTGCCAGCAGTTTAGGCAGGAGATGGAGAAACACTGAAGCTTTCTTT. This translates into CASSLGRRWRNTEAFF.

DNA of the CDR3: TGCAGCGTTGAAGGGAAAACCGCCTACGAGCAGTACTTC. Translated, it gives CSVEGKTAYEQYF. The chain couples TRBV29-1 to TRBJ2-7; D not resolved. The V and J ends lost 1 base and 2 bases respectively, with 9 bases between them. Germline V CDR1 and CDR2: SQVTM, ANQGSEA. This CDR3 spans 13 amino acids.

A word on this clonotype: A much larger clonotype is one base distant, so this may be a read error. This sequence joins TRBV7-2 and TRBJ1-5; tentative D call: TRBD1 (5 bases). Germline CDR1 SGHTA, CDR2 FQGNSA. The CDR3 loop spans 14 amino acids. This chain's CDR3 is CASNLAQGNQPQHF. The DNA of the CDR3 is TGTGCCAGCAACTTAGCACAGGGCAATCAGCCCCAGCATTTT.

The chain combines TRBV29-1 with TRBJ2-1; possibly TRBD1 or TRBD2 for D (5 bases each). Germline values: CDR1 SQVTM, CDR2 ANQGSEA. The CDR3 covers 13 residues. V lost 5 bases and J 13 bases, leaving 21 bases between the germline ends. CDR3 in amino acids: CSVRGRNRDVQFF. The CDR3 coding sequence is TGCAGCGTTCGTGGTCGTAACCGGGACGTTCAGTTCTTC.

In its sample, this clonotype was seen a few times. The chain combines TRBV12-3 or TRBV12-4 with TRBJ2-2; no reliable D call. Trimming shortened V by 6 bases and J by 6 bases, and 8 bases separated the two germline ends. The CDR3 extends over 12 amino acids. The CDR3 nucleotides are TGTGCCAGCAGGTATTCCGCCGGGGAGCTGTTTTTT. It encodes CASRYSAGELFF.

The chain uses TRBV25-1 and TRBJ2-5; 7 nucleotides match TRBD1. From germline, CDR1 is MGHDK and CDR2 SYGVNS. Losses at the gene ends were 3 bases for V and 5 bases for J; bases not matched to a gene: 6. There are 14 residues in the CDR3. The chain's CDR3 is CASSEGQPVETQYF. In nucleotides, the CDR3 is TGTGCCAGCAGTGAGGGACAGCCCGTGGAGACCCAGTACTTC. Combining the CDR3 with reference TRBV25-1 and TRBJ2-5 gives the whole variable domain EADIYQTPRYLVIGTGKKITLECSQTMGHDKMYWYQQDPGMELHLIHYSYGVNSTEKGDLSSESTVSRIRTEHFPLTLESARPSHTSQYLCASSEGQPVETQYFGPGTRLLVL.

The V and J genes are TRBV20-1 and TRBJ2-5, with 9 bases fitting TRBD1. The end of the DNA is better explained by TRBJ2-7, so the J call may be wrong. Germline CDR1 DFQATT, CDR2 SNEGSKA (reference sequence). The CDR3 has 14 residues. The CDR3 loop reads CSANRDRAYYEQYF. As DNA, the CDR3 is TGCAGTGCTAACCGGGACAGGGCTTACTACGAGCAGTACTTC.

In the case of this clonotype: Germline and junction disagree at one end, which may indicate a read error. The gene calls are TRBV4-2 and TRBJ2-3; 10 nucleotides align to TRBD2. The CDR3 is made up of 17 amino acids. Germline CDR1 is LGHNA and CDR2 is YNFKEQ. The CDR3 sequence is CDSSTPGTSVSTDTQYF. CDR3 coding DNA: TGTGACAGCAGCACTCCCGGGACTAGCGTTAGCACAGATACGCAGTATTTT.

This chain uses TRBV6-5 with TRBJ2-1; D is unresolved. The CDR3 runs 16 residues. Germline-derived CDR1 and CDR2 are MNHEY and SVGAGI. V lost 6 bases to trimming and J lost 0 bases, with 15 bases between them. In nucleotides, the CDR3 is TGTGCCAGCAGGTCACCAGCGCCCAGCTCCTACAATGAGCAGTTCTTC. Translating it yields CASRSPAPSSYNEQFF.

There are a few counts of this clonotype. The chain uses TRBV6-6 and TRBJ1-2; D not resolved. The length of the CDR3 is 13 residues. Germline lookup yields CDR1 MNHNY and CDR2 SVGAGI (reference sequence). Trimming left V 5 bases short and J 8 bases short, with 15 bases between. The CDR3 sequence is CASSTRRSDGYTF. The CDR3, as DNA: TGTGCCAGCAGTACCCGGCGGTCCGACGGCTACACCTTC.

V and J are TRBV2 and TRBJ1-6; a possible D gene is TRBD1 (6 bases). Germline V gives CDR1 SNHLY, CDR2 FYNNEI. The V gene lost 4 bases and the J gene lost 14 bases, with 15 bases spanning the gap. The CDR3 is 13 residues long. CDR3 sequence reads: CASSGGRGVTLHF. The CDR3 DNA reads TGTGCCAGCAGTGGGGGCAGGGGAGTCACCCTCCACTTT.

The chain links TRBV29-1 to TRBJ2-3; weak D call: TRBD1 (6 bases). Trimming took 5 bases from V and 4 from J, leaving 10 bases between them. The CDR3 sequence is 12 residues long. CDR1 SQVTM and CDR2 ANQGSEA come from the germline V gene. CDR3 coding DNA: TGCAGCGTTCGTTCAGGGGCAGATACGCAGTATTTT. Translating it yields CSVRSGADTQYF.